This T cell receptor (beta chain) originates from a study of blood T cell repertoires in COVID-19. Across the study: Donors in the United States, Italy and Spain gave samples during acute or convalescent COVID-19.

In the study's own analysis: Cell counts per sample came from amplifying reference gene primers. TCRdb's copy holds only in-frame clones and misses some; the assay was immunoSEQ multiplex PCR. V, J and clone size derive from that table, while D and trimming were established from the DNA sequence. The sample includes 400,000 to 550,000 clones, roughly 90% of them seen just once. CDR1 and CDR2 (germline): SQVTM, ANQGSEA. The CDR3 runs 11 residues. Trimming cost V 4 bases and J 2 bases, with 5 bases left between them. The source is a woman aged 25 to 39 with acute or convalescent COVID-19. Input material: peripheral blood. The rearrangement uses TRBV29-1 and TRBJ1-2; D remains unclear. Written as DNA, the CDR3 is TGCAGCGTTGTGCAGAACTATGGCTACACCTTC. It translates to CSVVQNYGYTF.